Each of the 7 T cell receptor beta chains below was sequenced from the same sample in a study of T cell repertoires in cytomegalovirus infection. No antigen has been identified for these receptors. TCRdb fed the reads into MiXCR, producing one record per CDR3 protein. Of some 350,000 distinct CDR3 sequences in the sample, about 35% were seen once. Sequencing was performed on cultured PBMCs, taken from culture after CMV antigen stimulation. Source of these receptors: a human donor in good health (CMV status not recorded). Some clones in this sample may be carry-over from other donors' samples.

This clonotype was counted ten times or more. The CDR3 DNA follows: TGTGCCAGCAGCCAAGGACAGGGAGGGGGCTACACCTTC. This gives the protein CASSQGQGGGYTF. The V call is TRBV4-2, the J call TRBJ1-2; TRBD1 matches at 7 bases. The CDR3 is made up of 13 amino acids. CDR1 is LGHNA, CDR2 YNFKEQ, per germline. The ends lost 1 base at V and 8 bases at J; junction bases unmatched: 4.

The rearrangement uses TRBV2 and TRBJ2-1; no firm D call. Trimming pared 5 bases from V and 8 bases from J, leaving 13 bases between. The germline CDR1 and CDR2 sequences are SNHLY and FYNNEI. This CDR3 region has 13 residues. The CDR3 DNA reads TGTGCCAGCAGTACAGACTGGTTCTATGAGCAGTTCTTC. Translating it yields CASSTDWFYEQFF. Together with reference TRBV2 and TRBJ2-1, the CDR3 gives the full variable domain: EPEVTQTPSHQVTQMGQEVILRCVPISNHLYFYWYRQILGQKVEFLVSFYNNEISEKSEIFDDQFSVERPDGSNFTLKIRSTKLEDSAMYFCASSTDWFYEQFFGPGTRLTVL.

The V call is TRBV19, the J call TRBJ1-4; 7 positions agree with TRBD1. This CDR3 has 18 amino acids. Losses at the gene ends were 6 bases for V and 0 bases for J; bases not matched to a gene: 13. Looked up from germline, CDR1 is LNHDA and CDR2 is SQIVND (reference sequence). Here the CDR3 reads CASSRTGTDFATNEKLFF. In DNA form, the CDR3 reads TGTGCCAGTAGCCGAACCGGGACAGATTTTGCAACTAATGAAAAACTGTTTTTT.

This clonotype was observed a handful of times. V and J are TRBV6-2 or TRBV6-3 and TRBJ2-2, with D perhaps matching TRBD1 or TRBD2 (5 bases each). The V end lost 4 bases, the J end lost 2 bases, and 8 bases lay between the germline ends. CDR1 and CDR2 (germline): MNHEY, SVGEGT. There are 14 residues in the CDR3. The CDR3 nucleotides are TGTGCCAGCAGTTGGGACGGTAACACCGGGGAGCTGTTTTTT. Its protein product is CASSWDGNTGELFF.

CDR3 in DNA: TGTGCCAGCAGTGAAATAAGCACCGGGGACAAGTATTTT. This sequence encodes CASSEISTGDKYF. The chain combines TRBV2 with TRBJ1-3; weak D call: TRBD1 (6 bases). The CDR3 is made up of 13 amino acids. Trimming pared 2 bases from V and 16 bases from J, leaving 18 bases between. Per germline, CDR1 SNHLY and CDR2 FYNNEI. The full variable domain, completed using reference TRBV2 and TRBJ1-3, is EPEVTQTPSHQVTQMGQEVILRCVPISNHLYFYWYRQILGQKVEFLVSFYNNEISEKSEIFDDQFSVERPDGSNFTLKIRSTKLEDSAMYFCASSEISTGDKYFGEGSWLTVV.

This chain connects TRBV7-3 to TRBJ1-1; 7 nucleotides match TRBD1. V lost 5 bases and J lost 1; bases outside the gene matches: 7. The CDR3 sequence is 15 residues long. Germline CDR1 reads SGHTA; CDR2 reads FQGTGA. CDR3 protein: CASSHSGQSNTEAFF. The CDR3 nucleotides read TGTGCCAGCAGCCATTCGGGACAGTCGAACACTGAAGCTTTCTTT.

J is TRBJ2-1 and V is TRBV6-2 or TRBV6-3, with 8 bases lining up with TRBD1. Per germline, CDR1 MNHEY and CDR2 SVGEGT. The CDR3 spans 16 residues. The V gene end was trimmed by 4 bases and the J gene end by 9 bases; junction bases not matched to a gene: 14. In DNA form, the CDR3 reads TGTGCCAGCAGTTCCCTGCATCGGCGACAGGGGATTGAGCAGTTCTTC. Residues: CASSSLHRRQGIEQFF.